These T cell receptor beta chains were read from a single sample in a study of blood T cell repertoires in COVID-19. Using immunoSEQ multiplex PCR, the repertoire was profiled, and TCRdb retains in-frame clones only, with some absent. Of a few hundred thousand clones listed, roughly 85% were seen once; the top ten hold approximately 7.6%. The material sequenced was peripheral blood. The receptors derive from a human donor in a cohort sampled during active COVID-19. CDR3s include the opening cysteine and the closing phenylalanine or tryptophan. D genes are given only for firm matches. A row's size may be missing; if present it is once, few, many or a size class.

size | D | J | V | CDR3
. | TRBD2 | TRBJ2-7 | TRBV9 | CASSATSGVHEQYF
. | TRBD1 | TRBJ1-4 | TRBV15 | CATSRDRAVKLFF
. | TRBD1 | TRBJ2-3 | TRBV7-9 | CASSLGTGGLLADTQYF
. | TRBD2 | TRBJ2-1 | TRBV24-1 | CATSDLTSGGNEQFF
. | . | TRBJ1-2 | TRBV19 | CASSIVYMNGYTF
. | TRBD1 | TRBJ2-3 | TRBV10-3 | CAIGNIGQGARASTDTQYF
. | . | TRBJ2-7 | TRBV30 | CAWTRYGQEGYEQYF
. | TRBD1 | TRBJ1-1 | TRBV30 | CAWSVGTGFEGAFF
. | TRBD1 | TRBJ2-1 | TRBV6-5 | CAVRTGSSYNEQFF
. | . | TRBJ2-4 | TRBV7-9 | CASSYSGKNIQYF
. | . | TRBJ2-3 | TRBV7-2 | CASSPYRGPTDTQYF
. | . | TRBJ2-6 | TRBV24-1 | CATSDSRVGRANVLTF
. | . | TRBJ1-5 | TRBV7-6 | CASSPLGVNQPQHF
. | TRBD1 | TRBJ1-2 | TRBV29-1 | CSVKGGTGLYGYTF
. | . | TRBJ2-7 | TRBV2 | CASSERGIGREQYF
. | . | TRBJ1-2 | TRBV10-3 | CAISESNRNYGYTF
. | TRBD1 | TRBJ1-6 | TRBV27 | CASSQRQGGHSPLHF
. | TRBD1 | TRBJ1-4 | TRBV7-9 | CASSELPGQGLTGEKLFF
. | . | TRBJ2-7 | TRBV7-9 | CASSLAETYEQYF
. | TRBD2 | TRBJ2-7 | TRBV11-2 | CASSLSAGETYEQYF
. | . | TRBJ1-4 | TRBV10-3 | CAISAFAGEKITGEKLFF
few | . | TRBJ2-7 | TRBV30 | CAWSARITNEQYF
. | TRBD1 | TRBJ1-2 | TRBV7-8 | CASSPQTGNYGYTF
. | . | TRBJ2-7 | TRBV9 | CASSAVYPPYEQYF
. | TRBD1 | TRBJ2-3 | TRBV11-1 | CASRPGTGGLDTQYF